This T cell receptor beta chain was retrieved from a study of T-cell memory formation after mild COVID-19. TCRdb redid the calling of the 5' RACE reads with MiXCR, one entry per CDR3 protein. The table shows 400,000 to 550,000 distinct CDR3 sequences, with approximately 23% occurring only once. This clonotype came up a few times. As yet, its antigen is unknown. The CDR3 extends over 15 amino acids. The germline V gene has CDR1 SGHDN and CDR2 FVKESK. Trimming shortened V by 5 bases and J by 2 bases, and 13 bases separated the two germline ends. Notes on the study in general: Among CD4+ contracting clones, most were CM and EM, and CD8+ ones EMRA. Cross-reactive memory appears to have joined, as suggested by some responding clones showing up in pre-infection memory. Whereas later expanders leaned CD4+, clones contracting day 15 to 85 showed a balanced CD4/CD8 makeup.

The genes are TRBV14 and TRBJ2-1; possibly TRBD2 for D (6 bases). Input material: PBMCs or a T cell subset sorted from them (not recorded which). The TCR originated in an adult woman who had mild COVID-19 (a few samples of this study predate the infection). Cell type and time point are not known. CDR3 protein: CASSFTPGAYNEQFF. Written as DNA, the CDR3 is TGTGCCAGCAGCTTCACCCCGGGGGCCTACAATGAGCAGTTCTTC.